The source of this TCR beta chain is a study of Ad26.COV2.S vaccination and SARS-CoV-2 variants. Germline trimming cut 7 bases from V and 8 bases from J; bases unmatched to any gene: 11. The germline V gene encodes CDR1 LNHNV and CDR2 YYDKDF (reference sequence). The CDR3 is made up of 15 amino acids. As to treatment: approximately 18 received Ad26.COV2.S at low or high dose, single or two shots; about 5 received placebo; per-sample allocation not given. Vaccine and placebo recipients were sampled on day 63 after the first injection. TCRdb's table, derived via immunoSEQ multiplex PCR, lists solely in-frame clones and lacks some. This table has about 330,000 clones, roughly 88% appearing once.

V and J are TRBV15 and TRBJ2-1, with TRBD1 identical over 10 bases. The material was peripheral blood, obtained in a trial of Ad26.COV2.S vaccine versus placebo. This sequence originates from a person aged 18-60 years who received the Ad26.COV2.S COVID-19 vaccine or a placebo. The CDR3 reads CATNLLGTGVYEQFF. DNA for the CDR3: TGTGCCACCAACCTCCTGGGGACAGGGGTTTATGAGCAGTTCTTC.